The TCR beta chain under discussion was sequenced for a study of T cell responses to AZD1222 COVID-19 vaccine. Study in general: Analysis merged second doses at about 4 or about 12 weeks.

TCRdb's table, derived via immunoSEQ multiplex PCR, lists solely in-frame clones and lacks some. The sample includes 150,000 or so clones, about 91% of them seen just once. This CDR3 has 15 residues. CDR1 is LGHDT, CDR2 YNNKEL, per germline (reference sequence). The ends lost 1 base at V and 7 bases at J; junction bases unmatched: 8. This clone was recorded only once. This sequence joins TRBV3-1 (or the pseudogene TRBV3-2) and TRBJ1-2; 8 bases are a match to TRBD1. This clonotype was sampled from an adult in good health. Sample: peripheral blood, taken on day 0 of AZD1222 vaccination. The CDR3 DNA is TGTGCCAGCAGCCAAGCTCCTCAGGGGGCCGGTGGCTACACCTTC. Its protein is CASSQAPQGAGGYTF.